This passage covers 27 T cell receptor beta chains from one sample sequenced in a study of CD8+ T cells in alopecia areata. Sorting used CD4, CD8alpha, NKG2D, NKG2ACE and other markers on pooled cutaneous lymph node cells. cDNA serving as the sequencing template came from extracted, reverse transcribed RNA. The method was immunoSEQ multiplex PCR; TCRdb's version includes in-frame clones alone and lacks a portion of them. The sample holds 250,000 or so clones, and no clone turns up only once. Input material: CD4+ T cells sorted from a lymph node. These receptors were taken from a C3H/HeJ mouse with alopecia areata. The mouse line has the MHC haplotype H2-k.

Remarks on this clone: Gene labels here are mouse ones. This sample also contains other DNA sequences that code for the same CDR3. The CDR3 spells CASGDSGTSAETLYF. CDR3 DNA (partial): TGTGCCAGCGGTGATTCAGGGACTAGTGCAGAA. V gene TRBV13-2 combines with J gene TRBJ2-3, with D tentatively TRBD2 (6 bases). The CDR3 end lies 4 residues beyond the end of the read and is filled in from the germline J gene. The CDR3 extends over 15 amino acids. The germline gives CDR1 NNHNN, CDR2 SYGAGS (reference sequence). V lost 1 base, J lost 0 bases, and 9 bases lay in between.

Only a few counts were recorded for this clone. Gene and germline names: mouse. The read ends 4 residues shy of where the CDR3 ends; the end is completed using the germline J gene. The chain recombines TRBV5 with TRBJ2-7, with TRBD2 matching 12 bases. This CDR3 comprises 15 residues. Germline CDR1 reads LGHNA; CDR2 reads YNLKQL (reference sequence). CDR3 loop: CASSPGTGGLYEQYF. The CDR3 DNA, read in part, is TGTGCCAGCAGCCCCGGGACTGGGGGGCTGTAT.

This clone was observed a handful of times. The germline and genes are mouse ones. The CDR3 extends 4 residues past the end of the read, so its final part is completed from the germline J gene. The chain uses TRBV5 and TRBJ2-7; D may be TRBD2 (7 bases). The CDR3 length is 15 residues. Germline V gene lookup returns CDR1 LGHNA and CDR2 YNLKQL (reference sequence). Trimming pared 1 base from V and 1 base from J, leaving 11 bases between. The CDR3 sequence: CASSQVGGASYEQYF. The CDR3 DNA, read in part, is TGTGCCAGCAGCCAAGTGGGGGGCGCTTCCTAT.

This clone was counted only a few times. The gene names here belong to mouse. The DNA ends 4 residues before the CDR3 does, and the rest of the CDR3 is filled in from the germline J gene. The chain joins TRBV13-3 to TRBJ2-1, with unresolved D. The V gene lost 0 bases and the J gene lost 6 bases, with 7 bases spanning the gap. The germline V gene has CDR1 NNHDY and CDR2 SYVADS. The CDR3 is 13 residues long. Here the CDR3 reads CASSDVTVAEQFF. The DNA read from the CDR3 is TGTGCCAGCAGTGATGTTACAGTTGCT.

Notes on this clone: Gene and germline names: mouse. The CDR3 extends 4 residues past the end of the read, so its final part is completed from the germline J gene. The same CDR3 is also encoded by other DNA sequences in this sample. The rearrangement uses TRBV13-1 and TRBJ2-3; 9 positions agree with TRBD1. This CDR3 region has 14 residues. Germline CDR1 NSHNY, CDR2 SYGAGN. J gave up 3 bases and V 3 bases, and 2 bases lay outside the gene matches. The covered CDR3 bases are TGTGCCAGCAGTGCGGACAGGGGAGCAGAA. Protein sequence: CASSADRGAE. The whole CDR3 is CASSADRGAETLYF.

About this clone: Any gene name here is a mouse gene name. The observed sequence ends 3 residues before the CDR3 terminus, with the missing tail filled in from the germline J gene. The rearrangement joins TRBV1 to TRBJ1-6; 7 positions match TRBD1. TRBJ1-6 is assigned to the ORF class and has an uncertain function. V gave up 0 bases and J gave up 8 bases; unmatched junction bases: 4. The length of the CDR3 is 15 residues. Germline V gene lookup returns CDR1 NSQYPW and CDR2 LRSPGD (reference sequence). CDR3 DNA (partial): TGCACCTGCAGTGCAGATCACAGGGGATATTCGCCC. Protein product: CTCSADHRGYSP. The CDR3 as a whole reads CTCSADHRGYSPLYF.

The sample holds a few counts of this clone. A read error is possible here, since a much larger clone lies one base away. The genes and germline here are from mouse. Sequencing ends 4 residues short of the CDR3 end; the germline J gene provides the rest. The sample has other DNA sequences that encode this CDR3 too. The chain links TRBV13-1 to TRBJ1-2; 7 bases line up with TRBD1. Trimming removed 0 bases from V and 0 bases from J; junction bases left unmatched: 2. Germline V CDR1 and CDR2: NSHNY, SYGAGN. CDR3 length equals 15 residues. The CDR3 reads CASSDGGTANSDYTF. The CDR3 DNA, read in part, is TGTGCCAGCAGTGATGGCGGGACAGCAAACTCC.

Note on this clone: The genes are named according to mouse. The read gets to within 4 residues of the CDR3 end, and the germline J gene fills in the rest. Other DNA sequences in the same sample also yield this CDR3. This rearrangement joins TRBV13-1 to TRBJ1-2; D is possibly TRBD1 (6 bases). V lost 0 bases, J lost 1 base, and 7 bases lay in between. Per germline, CDR1 NSHNY and CDR2 SYGAGN. This CDR3 region has 14 residues. This CDR3 reads CASSDVQGNSDYTF. The CDR3 DNA, read in part, is TGTGCCAGCAGTGATGTACAGGGAAACTCC.

Concerning this clone: The gene names here belong to mouse. The chain's CDR3 is CTCSAPGGVGAETLYF. The covered CDR3 bases are TGCACCTGCAGTGCCCCTGGGGGGGTGGGGGCAGAA. This sequence joins TRBV1 and TRBJ2-3, with TRBD2 identical over 9 bases. Sequencing ends 4 residues short of the CDR3 end; the germline J gene provides the rest. The CDR3 loop spans 16 amino acids. V shed 3 bases and J 3 bases; nucleotides not matched to a gene: 7. In germline, CDR1 is NSQYPW, CDR2 LRSPGD (reference sequence).

This clone occurred a few times. These gene names are mouse names. Read sequence stops 4 residues before the CDR3 end, and the germline J gene provides the missing end. Other DNA variants within this sample encode the same CDR3. The V call is TRBV13-2, the J call TRBJ1-2; tentative D call: TRBD1 (5 bases). In germline, CDR1 is NNHNN, CDR2 SYGAGS (reference sequence). V lost 2 bases and J 3 bases, leaving 8 bases between the germline ends. This CDR3 has 13 residues. The CDR3: CASGEAGYSDYTF. The CDR3 DNA, read in part, is TGTGCCAGCGGTGAGGCAGGGTACTCC.

This clone was seen more than once but under ten times. The genes are named according to mouse. The CDR3 is cut off 4 residues early in the read; its end comes from the germline J gene. This chain joins TRBV19 and TRBJ2-7; 9 positions agree with TRBD2. The V and J ends lost 4 bases and 0 bases, in that order; junction bases with no gene match: 2. The CDR3 covers 14 residues. CDR1 FNHDT and CDR2 SITEND come from the germline V gene (reference sequence). The CDR3 region is CASSRDWDSYEQYF. The CDR3 bases that were read are TGTGCCAGCAGTCGGGACTGGGACTCCTAT. The entire variable domain, with the rest obtained from reference TRBV19 and TRBJ2-7, is as follows: GGIITQTPKFLIGQEGQKLTLKCQQNFNHDTMYWYRQDSGKGLRLIYYSITENDLQKGDLSEGYDASREKKSSFSLTVTSAQKNEMAVFLCASSRDWDSYEQYFGPGTRLTVL.

This clone has only a few counts. All gene names here are mouse names. The read falls 4 residues short of the CDR3 end, and the missing part is taken from the germline J gene. The chain combines TRBV2 with TRBJ2-1; 10 positions agree with TRBD2. With 4 bases clipped from V and 0 bases from J, the junction kept 3 bases outside the gene matches. Germline CDR1 reads LGHNA; CDR2 reads YSYQKL. This CDR3 contains 16 residues. Incomplete CDR3 DNA: TGTGCCAGCAGCCCCGGACTGGGGGATAACTATGCT. Translation gives CASSPGLGDNYA. The CDR3, in full, reads CASSPGLGDNYAEQFF.

As to this clone: Gene and germline names: mouse. The CDR3 extends 4 residues past the end of the read, so its final part is completed from the germline J gene. The chain has TRBV19 and TRBJ2-4; no reliable D call. Germline CDR1 is FNHDT and CDR2 is SITEND (reference sequence). Deletions cut 4 bases from V and 0 bases from J, with 9 bases between. This CDR3 spans 14 amino acids. CDR3 DNA (partial): TGTGCCAGCAGTCCTCCTAATAGTCAAAAC. Its protein product is CASSPPNSQN. In full, the CDR3 is CASSPPNSQNTLYF.

This clone was picked up a small number of times. Mouse gene names apply. With the read ending 4 residues before the CDR3 end, the germline J gene is used to fill in that end. The chain recombines TRBV13-3 with TRBJ1-2, with a possible D match to TRBD1 (6 bases). Trimming stripped 5 bases from V and 1 base from J, with 12 bases between. The CDR3 loop spans 14 amino acids. Germline V gene data show CDR1 as NNHDY and CDR2 as SYVADS. The CDR3 sequence: CASSPTGQNSDYTF. The sequenced part of the CDR3 DNA is TGTGCCAGCAGCCCGACGGGACAAAACTCC.

At least ten counts were recorded for this clone. Here the gene names and germline are mouse. The read is 4 residues too short to cover the CDR3 end, so that end is filled in from the germline J gene. This specimen includes other DNA sequences encoding the same CDR3. The V and J genes are TRBV17 and TRBJ2-3, with 13 bases lining up with TRBD2. Trimming cost V 1 base and J 0 bases; bases outside gene matches: 1. The germline gives CDR1 MNHDT, CDR2 YYDKIL. The CDR3 length is 17 residues. The CDR3 DNA, read in part, is TGTGCTAGCAGTAGAGGGACTGGGGGGGCTAGTGCAGAA. This sequence encodes CASSRGTGGASAE. The complete CDR3 protein is CASSRGTGGASAETLYF. Full variable domain (missing parts from reference TRBV17 and TRBJ2-3): DTTVKQNPRYKLARVGKPVNLICSQTMNHDTMYWYQKKPNQAPKLLLFYYDKILNREADTFEKFQSSRPNNSFCSLYIGSAGLEYSAMYLCASSRGTGGASAETLYFGSGTRLTVL.

Concerning this clone itself: Gene names refer to mouse genes. The covered CDR3 bases are TGTGCCAGCAGCTATCAATATAATTCGCCC. Amino acid sequence: CASSYQYNSP. The full CDR3 reads CASSYQYNSPLYF. V usage is TRBV4 and J usage is TRBJ1-6; D gene ambiguous. The CDR3 end falls 3 residues outside the read, so it is completed with the germline J gene. TRBJ1-6 is assigned to the ORF class and has an uncertain function. The V end lost 3 bases, the J end lost 4 bases, and 4 bases lay between the germline ends. Germline V gene data show CDR1 as LGHDT and CDR2 as YNNKQL (reference sequence). The CDR3 has 13 amino acids.

As regards this clone: The genes are named according to mouse. The CDR3 goes on 4 residues after the read ends, and that part is filled in from the germline J gene. At the DNA level, this CDR3 is encoded by other sequences in the same sample as well. The chain links TRBV5 to TRBJ2-7; no clear D gene. The CDR3 is 13 amino acids. Germline V gene lookup returns CDR1 LGHNA and CDR2 YNLKQL (reference sequence). The CDR3 loop reads CASSQDHSYEQYF. The sequenced part of the CDR3 DNA is TGTGCCAGCAGCCAAGACCACAGTTAT.

This clone has more than one count but fewer than ten. Genes and germline are mouse. The sequenced fragment ends 4 residues before the CDR3 boundary, so the rest is inferred from the germline J gene. The chain employs TRBV19 and TRBJ2-7; the match to TRBD1 covers 9 bases. Germline CDR1 reads FNHDT; CDR2 reads SITEND (reference sequence). Unmatched junction bases numbered 6, after V lost 5 bases and J lost 3 bases. The CDR3 extends over 14 amino acids. The CDR3 sequence is CASRLGTGYYEQYF. CDR3 bases read: TGTGCCAGCAGATTGGGGACAGGGTACTAT. Full variable domain (rest looked up from reference TRBV19 and TRBJ2-7): GGIITQTPKFLIGQEGQKLTLKCQQNFNHDTMYWYRQDSGKGLRLIYYSITENDLQKGDLSEGYDASREKKSSFSLTVTSAQKNEMAVFLCASRLGTGYYEQYFGPGTRLTVL.

This clone was recorded a few times. The gene names here belong to mouse. The sequence runs out 4 residues before the end of the CDR3; the remainder is reconstructed from the germline J gene. The V and J genes are TRBV13-3 and TRBJ2-7; 13 bases are a match to TRBD2. This CDR3 is built from 14 residues. Germline-derived CDR1 and CDR2 are NNHDY and SYVADS. V was pared by 4 bases and J by 3 bases, with 1 base of the junction left unmatched. The CDR3 spells CASSRDWGGYEQYF. CDR3 DNA, as far as it was read: TGTGCCAGCAGTCGGGACTGGGGGGGCTAT.

A word on this clone: Genes and germline come from the mouse. The sequence runs out 4 residues before the end of the CDR3; the remainder is reconstructed from the germline J gene. The chain uses TRBV13-2 and TRBJ2-5, with D possibly being TRBD1 (5 bases). This CDR3 spans 15 amino acids. V lost 3 bases, J lost 2 bases, and 13 bases lay in between. Looked up from germline, CDR1 is NNHNN and CDR2 is SYGAGS (reference sequence). The chain's CDR3 is CASGADQGGQDTQYF. The covered CDR3 bases are TGTGCCAGCGGTGCCGATCAGGGAGGCCAAGAC.

Points on this clone: Gene names and germline match the mouse. The read stops 4 residues short of the end of the CDR3; the missing end is completed from the germline J gene. Other DNA sequences in the sample encode the same CDR3. The chain employs TRBV1 and TRBJ2-1; perhaps TRBD1 as D (5 bases). The CDR3 covers 14 residues. The V gene lost 3 bases and the J gene lost 1 base, with 7 bases spanning the gap. Germline lookup yields CDR1 NSQYPW and CDR2 LRSPGD (reference sequence). CDR3 DNA, as far as it was read: TGCACCTGCAGTGCGCGACAGAACTATGCT. This gives the protein CTCSARQNYA. The whole CDR3 sequence is CTCSARQNYAEQFF.

As concerns this clone: The gene names given are mouse names. The read ends 4 residues before the CDR3 terminus; that terminus is restored from the germline J gene. The V call is TRBV13-3, the J call TRBJ2-7; D gene uncertain. CDR1 is NNHDY and CDR2 is SYVADS in the germline V gene. V was shortened by 1 base and J by 3 bases, with 2 bases between the two germline ends. This CDR3 has 11 residues. Partial CDR3 DNA: TGTGCCAGCAGTGATCACTAT. This sequence encodes CASSDHY. The complete CDR3 reads CASSDHYEQYF.

This clone was found a few times. Mouse gene names and germline throughout. From the germline J gene comes the end of the CDR3, since the read stops 4 residues before it. Other DNA sequences in this specimen translate into the identical CDR3. The J gene is TRBJ1-2, the V gene TRBV13-2; D is possibly TRBD1 (5 bases). Germline CDR1 and CDR2: NNHNN and SYGAGS (reference sequence). The CDR3 consists of 13 residues. V lost 2 bases to trimming and J lost 1 base, with 6 bases between them. The DNA read from the CDR3 is TGTGCCAGCGGTGAGCAGGGAAACTCC. This sequence encodes CASGEQGNS. The whole CDR3 region reads CASGEQGNSDYTF.

This clone occurred a few times. Gene labels here are mouse ones. The read is 3 residues too short to cover the CDR3 end, so that end is filled in from the germline J gene. The V and J genes are TRBV19 and TRBJ1-6; no firm D call. TRBJ1-6 is given ORF status, its function remaining uncertain. Germline CDR1 is FNHDT and CDR2 is SITEND (reference sequence). The germline V and J ends were trimmed by 1 base and 7 bases, with 6 bases remaining between them. This CDR3 comprises 13 residues. CDR3 protein: CASSIHKNSPLYF. The DNA read from the CDR3 is TGTGCCAGCAGTATACACAAAAATTCGCCC.

This clone has only a few counts. Genes and germline are mouse. The CDR3 extends 4 residues past the end of the read, so its final part is completed from the germline J gene. The V call is TRBV19, the J call TRBJ2-1; D possibly corresponds to TRBD1 (5 bases). Trimming cost V 0 bases and J 5 bases, with 12 bases left between them. CDR3 length equals 15 residues. Germline values: CDR1 FNHDT, CDR2 SITEND (reference sequence). CDR3 bases read: TGTGCCAGCAGTATAGTAAGGGGTAGCGATGCT. Translated: CASSIVRGSDA. Given in full, the CDR3 is CASSIVRGSDAEQFF.

As concerns this clone: The gene names given are mouse names. The CDR3 end is not reached by the read, which stops 4 residues before it; the germline J gene fills it in. The chain couples TRBV1 to TRBJ1-1; 11 bases agree with TRBD1. Germline CDR1 reads NSQYPW; CDR2 reads LRSPGD (reference sequence). The V and J ends lost 4 bases and 3 bases, in that order; junction bases with no gene match: 4. This CDR3 comprises 15 residues. The CDR3 loop is CTCSGTGGADTEVFF. The CDR3 bases that were read are TGCACCTGCAGTGGGACAGGGGGCGCGGACACA.

This clone was observed a few times. Gene names denote mouse genes. The sequence runs out 4 residues before the end of the CDR3; the remainder is reconstructed from the germline J gene. This sequence joins TRBV13-3 and TRBJ1-2, with D uncertain. Germline CDR1 and CDR2: NNHDY and SYVADS. This CDR3 is built from 15 residues. V was pared by 0 bases and J by 1 base, with 10 bases between. CDR3 loop: CASSDAWGGNSDYTF. Incomplete CDR3 DNA: TGTGCCAGCAGTGATGCGTGGGGAGGAAACTCC.